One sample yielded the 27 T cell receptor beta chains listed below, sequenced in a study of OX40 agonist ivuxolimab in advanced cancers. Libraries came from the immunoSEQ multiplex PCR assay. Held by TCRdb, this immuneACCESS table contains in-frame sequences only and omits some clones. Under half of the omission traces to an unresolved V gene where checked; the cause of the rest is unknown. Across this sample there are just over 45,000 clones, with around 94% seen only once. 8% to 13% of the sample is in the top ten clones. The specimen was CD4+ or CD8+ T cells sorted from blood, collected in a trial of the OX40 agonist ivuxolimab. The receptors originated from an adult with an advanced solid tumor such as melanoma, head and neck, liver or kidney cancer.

The CDR3 DNA reads TGTGCCAGCAGTTACTCGTGGGGGACAGGGAACGAGCAGTACTTC. It specifies CASSYSWGTGNEQYF. This chain uses TRBV6-6 with TRBJ2-7; 9 bases align to TRBD1. Germline CDR1 is MNHNY and CDR2 is SVGAGI (reference sequence). Trimming removed 0 bases from V and 5 bases from J; junction bases left unmatched: 5. The CDR3 contains 15 residues.

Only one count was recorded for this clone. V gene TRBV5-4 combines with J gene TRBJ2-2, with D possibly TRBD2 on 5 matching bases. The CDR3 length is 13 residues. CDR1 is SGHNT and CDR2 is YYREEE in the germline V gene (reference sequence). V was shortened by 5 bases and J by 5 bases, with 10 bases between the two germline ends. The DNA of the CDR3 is TGTGCCAGCAGGCCTCCGGGGACCGGGGAGCTGTTTTTT. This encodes CASRPPGTGELFF.

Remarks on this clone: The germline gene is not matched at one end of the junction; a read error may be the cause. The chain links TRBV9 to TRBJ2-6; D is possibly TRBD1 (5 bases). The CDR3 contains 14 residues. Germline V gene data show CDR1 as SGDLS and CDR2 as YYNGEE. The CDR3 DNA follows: TGTGCCAGCAGCGTATCACAAGGGGTCAACGTCCTGACTTTC. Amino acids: CASSVSQGVNVLTF.

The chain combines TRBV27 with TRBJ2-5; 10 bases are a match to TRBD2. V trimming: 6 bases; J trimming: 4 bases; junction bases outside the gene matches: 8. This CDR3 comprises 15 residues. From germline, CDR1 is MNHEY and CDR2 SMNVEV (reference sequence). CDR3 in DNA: TGTGCCAGCAGGAAAGCGGGAGGGCCTCGAGAGACCCAGTACTTC. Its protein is CASRKAGGPRETQYF.

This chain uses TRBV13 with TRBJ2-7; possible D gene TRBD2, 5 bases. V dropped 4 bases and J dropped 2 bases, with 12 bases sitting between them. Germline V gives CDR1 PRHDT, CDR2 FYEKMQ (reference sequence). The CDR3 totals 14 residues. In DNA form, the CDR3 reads TGTGCCAGCAGCTCTGCGGGCGAGACCTACGAGCAGTACTTC. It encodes CASSSAGETYEQYF.

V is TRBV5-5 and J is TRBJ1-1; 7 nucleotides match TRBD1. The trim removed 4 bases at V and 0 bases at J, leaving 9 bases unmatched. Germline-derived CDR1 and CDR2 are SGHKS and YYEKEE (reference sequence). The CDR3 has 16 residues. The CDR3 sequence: CASSPWDSKMNTEAFF. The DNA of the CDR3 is TGTGCCAGCAGCCCCTGGGACAGCAAAATGAACACTGAAGCTTTCTTT.

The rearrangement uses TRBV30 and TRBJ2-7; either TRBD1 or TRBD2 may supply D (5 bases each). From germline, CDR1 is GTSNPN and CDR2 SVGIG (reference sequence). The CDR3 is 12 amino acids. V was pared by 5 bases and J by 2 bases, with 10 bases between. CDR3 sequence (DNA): TGTGCCTGGGGGGGTATGGCCTACGAGCAGTACTTC. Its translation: CAWGGMAYEQYF.

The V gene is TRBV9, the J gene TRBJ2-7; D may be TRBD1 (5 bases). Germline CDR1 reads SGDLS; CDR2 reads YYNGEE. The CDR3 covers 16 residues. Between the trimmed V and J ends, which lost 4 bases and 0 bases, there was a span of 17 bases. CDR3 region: CASSHNDRSHSYEQYF. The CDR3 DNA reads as TGTGCCAGCAGCCACAATGACAGATCTCACTCCTACGAGCAGTACTTC.

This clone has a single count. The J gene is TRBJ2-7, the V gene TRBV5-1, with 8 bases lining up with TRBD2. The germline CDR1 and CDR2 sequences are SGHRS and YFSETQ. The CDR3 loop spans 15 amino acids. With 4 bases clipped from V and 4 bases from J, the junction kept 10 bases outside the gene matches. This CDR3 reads CASSGVAGNFYEQYF. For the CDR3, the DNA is TGCGCCAGCAGCGGGGTAGCGGGGAACTTTTACGAGCAGTACTTC. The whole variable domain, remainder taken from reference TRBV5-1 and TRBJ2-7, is KAGVTQTPRYLIKTRGQQVTLSCSPISGHRSVSWYQQTPGQGLQFLFEYFSETQRNKGNFPGRFSGRQFSNSRSEMNVSTLELGDSALYLCASSGVAGNFYEQYFGPGTRLTVT.

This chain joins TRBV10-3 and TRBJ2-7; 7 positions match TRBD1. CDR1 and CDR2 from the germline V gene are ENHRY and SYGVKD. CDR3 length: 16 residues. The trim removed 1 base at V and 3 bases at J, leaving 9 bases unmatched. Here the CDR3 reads CAISEWVTGLIYEQYF. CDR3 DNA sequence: TGTGCCATCAGTGAGTGGGTGACAGGGTTAATCTACGAGCAGTACTTC.

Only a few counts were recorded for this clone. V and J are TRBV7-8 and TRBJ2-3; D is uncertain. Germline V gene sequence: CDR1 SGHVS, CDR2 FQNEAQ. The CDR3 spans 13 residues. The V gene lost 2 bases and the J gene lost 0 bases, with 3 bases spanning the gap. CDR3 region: CASSLISTDTQYF. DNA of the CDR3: TGTGCCAGCAGCTTAATTAGCACAGATACGCAGTATTTT.

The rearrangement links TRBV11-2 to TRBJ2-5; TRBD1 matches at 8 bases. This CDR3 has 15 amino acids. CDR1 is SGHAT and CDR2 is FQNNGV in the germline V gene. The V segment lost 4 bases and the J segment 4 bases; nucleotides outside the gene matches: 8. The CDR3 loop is CASSSPGQVGETQYF. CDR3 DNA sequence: TGTGCCAGCAGCTCCCCGGGACAGGTGGGAGAGACCCAGTACTTC.

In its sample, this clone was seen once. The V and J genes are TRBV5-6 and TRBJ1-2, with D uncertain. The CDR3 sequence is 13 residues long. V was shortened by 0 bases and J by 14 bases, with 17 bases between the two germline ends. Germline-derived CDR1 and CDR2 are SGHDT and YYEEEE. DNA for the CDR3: TGTGCCAGCAGCTTGGGGACGGTCTATGGGATAACCTTC. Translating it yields CASSLGTVYGITF.

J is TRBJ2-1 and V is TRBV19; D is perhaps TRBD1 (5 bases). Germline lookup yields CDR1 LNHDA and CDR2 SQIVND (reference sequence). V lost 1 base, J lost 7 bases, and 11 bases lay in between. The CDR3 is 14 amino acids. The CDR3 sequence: CASSIVGRANEQFF. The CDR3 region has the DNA TGTGCCAGTAGTATAGTGGGCAGGGCGAATGAGCAGTTCTTC.

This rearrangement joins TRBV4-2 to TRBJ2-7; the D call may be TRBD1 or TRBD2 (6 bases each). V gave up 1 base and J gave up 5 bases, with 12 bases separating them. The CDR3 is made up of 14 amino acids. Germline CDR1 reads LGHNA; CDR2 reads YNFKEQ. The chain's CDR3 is CASSQVGGGDEQYF. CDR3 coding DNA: TGTGCCAGCAGCCAAGTCGGAGGGGGAGACGAGCAGTACTTC.

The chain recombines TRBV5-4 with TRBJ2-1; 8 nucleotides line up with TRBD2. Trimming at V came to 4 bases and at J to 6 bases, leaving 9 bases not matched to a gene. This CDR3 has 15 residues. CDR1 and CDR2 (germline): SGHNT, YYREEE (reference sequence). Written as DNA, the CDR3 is TGTGCCAGCAGCCCGGGACTAGGAAGTTTCAATGAGCAGTTCTTC. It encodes CASSPGLGSFNEQFF.

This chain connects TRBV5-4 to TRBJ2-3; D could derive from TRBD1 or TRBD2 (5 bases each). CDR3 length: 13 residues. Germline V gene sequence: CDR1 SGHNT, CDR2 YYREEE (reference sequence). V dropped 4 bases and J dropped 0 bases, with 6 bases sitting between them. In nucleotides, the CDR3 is TGTGCCAGCAGCCGGGACAGCACAGATACGCAGTATTTT. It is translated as CASSRDSTDTQYF.

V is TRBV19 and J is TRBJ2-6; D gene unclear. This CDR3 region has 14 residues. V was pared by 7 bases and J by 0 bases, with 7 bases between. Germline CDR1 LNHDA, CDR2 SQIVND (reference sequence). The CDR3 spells CASNSYSGANVLTF. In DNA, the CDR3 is TGTGCCAGTAATTCGTACTCTGGGGCCAACGTCCTGACTTTC.

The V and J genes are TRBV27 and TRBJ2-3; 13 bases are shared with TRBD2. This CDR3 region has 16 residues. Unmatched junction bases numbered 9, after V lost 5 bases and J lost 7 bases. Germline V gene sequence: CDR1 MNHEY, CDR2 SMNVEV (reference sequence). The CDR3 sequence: CASSPRTSGRENTQYF. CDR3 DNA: TGTGCCAGCAGTCCACGGACTAGCGGGAGAGAGAATACGCAGTATTTT.

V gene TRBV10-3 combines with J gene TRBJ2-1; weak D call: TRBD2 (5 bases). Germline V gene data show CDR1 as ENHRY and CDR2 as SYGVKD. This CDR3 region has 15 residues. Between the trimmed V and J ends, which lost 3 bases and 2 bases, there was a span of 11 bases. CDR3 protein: CAISEPSNPYNEQFF. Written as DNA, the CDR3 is TGTGCCATCAGTGAACCTAGCAACCCCTACAATGAGCAGTTCTTC.

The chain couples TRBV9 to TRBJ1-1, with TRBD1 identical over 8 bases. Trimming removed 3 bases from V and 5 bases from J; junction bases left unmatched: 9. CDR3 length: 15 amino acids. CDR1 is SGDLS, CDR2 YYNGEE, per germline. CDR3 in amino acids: CASSGLGQGFTEAFF. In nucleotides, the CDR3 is TGTGCCAGCAGCGGACTAGGACAGGGTTTTACTGAAGCTTTCTTT.

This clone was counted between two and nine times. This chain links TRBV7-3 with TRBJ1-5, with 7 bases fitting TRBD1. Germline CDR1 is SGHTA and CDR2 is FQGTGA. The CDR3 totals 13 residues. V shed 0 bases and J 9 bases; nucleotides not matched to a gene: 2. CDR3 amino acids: CASSLTQGSPQHF. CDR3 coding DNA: TGTGCCAGCAGCTTAACACAGGGGTCGCCCCAGCATTTT. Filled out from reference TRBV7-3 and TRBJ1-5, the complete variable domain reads GAGVSQTPSNKVTEKGKYVELRCDPISGHTALYWYRQSLGQGPEFLIYFQGTGAADDSGLPNDRFFAVRPEGSVSTLKIQRTERGDSAVYLCASSLTQGSPQHFGDGTRLSIL.

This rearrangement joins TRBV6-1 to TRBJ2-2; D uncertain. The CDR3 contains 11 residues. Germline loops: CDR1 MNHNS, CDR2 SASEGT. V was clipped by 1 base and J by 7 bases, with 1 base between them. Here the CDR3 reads CASSEDGELFF. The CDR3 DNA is TGTGCCAGCAGTGAAGACGGGGAGCTGTTTTTT.

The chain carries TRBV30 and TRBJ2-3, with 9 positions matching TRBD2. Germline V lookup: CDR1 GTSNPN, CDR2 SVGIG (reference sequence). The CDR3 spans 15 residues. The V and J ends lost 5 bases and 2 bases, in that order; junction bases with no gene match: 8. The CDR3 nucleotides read TGTGCCTGGGATTGGGGACTAGCCGACACAGATACGCAGTATTTT. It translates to CAWDWGLADTDTQYF.

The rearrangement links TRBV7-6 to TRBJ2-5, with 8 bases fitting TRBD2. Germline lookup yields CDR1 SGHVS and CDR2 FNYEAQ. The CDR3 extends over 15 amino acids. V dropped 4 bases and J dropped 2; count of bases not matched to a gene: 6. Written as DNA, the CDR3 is TGTGCCAGCAGCTCAACCGGGACTAGGCAAGAGACCCAGTACTTC. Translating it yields CASSSTGTRQETQYF.

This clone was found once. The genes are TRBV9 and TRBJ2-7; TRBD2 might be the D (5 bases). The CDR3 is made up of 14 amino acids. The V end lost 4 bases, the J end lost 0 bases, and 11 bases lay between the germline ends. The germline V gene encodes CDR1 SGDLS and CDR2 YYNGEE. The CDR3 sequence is CASSSTGSSYEQYF. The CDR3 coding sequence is TGTGCCAGCAGCTCCACTGGGAGCTCCTACGAGCAGTACTTC.

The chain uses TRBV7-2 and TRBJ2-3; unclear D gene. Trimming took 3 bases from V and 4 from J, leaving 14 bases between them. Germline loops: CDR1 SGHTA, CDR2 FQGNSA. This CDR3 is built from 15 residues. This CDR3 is CASSLNPLYSDTQYF. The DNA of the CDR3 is TGTGCCAGCAGCTTGAATCCCCTTTACTCAGATACGCAGTATTTT. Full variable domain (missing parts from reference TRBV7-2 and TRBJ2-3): GAGVSQSPSNKVTEKGKDVELRCDPISGHTALYWYRQSLGQGLEFLIYFQGNSAPDKSGLPSDRFSAERTGGSVSTLTIQRTQQEDSAVYLCASSLNPLYSDTQYFGPGTRLTVL.